The clone carrying this T cell receptor (beta chain) was observed at least ten times. Investigators prepared the TCR beta libraries by applying iRepertoire HTBI primers and Arm-PCR of CDR3 regions. One entry per CDR3 protein, called by TCRdb with MiXCR from the multiplex PCR reads. The data contain around 360,000 distinct CDR3 sequences, around 16% of them singletons. Time point indicated: newly diagnosed GD, antithyroid drugs for less than 3 months. RNA from PBMCs was the source of the TCR library. Patients hailed from an endocrinology department in Xi'an, China. This sample was included in a study of regulatory T cells in long-lasting Graves disease. Germline V gives CDR1 MNHEY, CDR2 SVGEGT. CDR3 length: 14 residues. Trimming removed 10 bases at V and 3 bases at J, with 18 bases between. These data also formed part of another study, on T cells in Graves' hyperthyroidism and ophthalmopathy. From that report: During a first-round RT-PCR of the TCR CDR3, the HTBI primer set was used. Blood also carried most thyroid clonotypes expanded above 0.001.

The input for sequencing was peripheral blood mononuclear cells (PBMCs), taken at new diagnosis, from a patient treated with antithyroid drugs. The chain couples TRBV6-2 or TRBV6-3 to TRBJ1-2, with D possibly being TRBD1 (5 bases). This TCR was sampled from a woman under 30 with Graves disease. The CDR3 loop reads CATKGPGPHYGYTF. In DNA, the CDR3 is TGTGCCACAAAGGGACCGGGACCGCACTATGGCTACACCTTC.